This T cell receptor beta chain was sequenced in a study of tumor-infiltrating lymphocytes in primary liver carcinoma. Total RNA and DNA came together from 20-30 mg of bulk tissue without cell sorting. Resecting the tumor surgically was how the patients' primary liver carcinoma was treated. All tumor specimens exceeded 75% viable tumor cells. TCR beta cDNA was prepared out of about 510 ng total RNA by means of a constant-region primer. Construction of TCR beta libraries relied on three successive nested multiplex PCR rounds employing slightly modified ARM-PCR. TCRdb reanalysed the multiplex PCR reads using MiXCR and keeps one entry per CDR3 protein. Of approximately 110,000 distinct CDR3 sequences in the sample, 64% were seen once. This clonotype was seen repeatedly, ten times or more. This TCR derives from a woman aged 55-70 years with primary liver carcinoma and hepatitis B virus infection. Material for sequencing was liver tumor tissue from sampling region 3. The subset: tumor region T3, left-lateral pole.

The CDR3 spells CSVEDLGQTYGYTF. The DNA for the CDR3 is TGCAGCGTTGAAGATCTCGGACAGACCTATGGCTACACCTTC. The chain combines TRBV29-1 with TRBJ1-2, with D tentatively TRBD1 (6 bases). Germline V gene data show CDR1 as SQVTM and CDR2 as ANQGSEA. The CDR3 is 14 residues long. V lost 0 bases and J lost 4, with 12 bases in between.